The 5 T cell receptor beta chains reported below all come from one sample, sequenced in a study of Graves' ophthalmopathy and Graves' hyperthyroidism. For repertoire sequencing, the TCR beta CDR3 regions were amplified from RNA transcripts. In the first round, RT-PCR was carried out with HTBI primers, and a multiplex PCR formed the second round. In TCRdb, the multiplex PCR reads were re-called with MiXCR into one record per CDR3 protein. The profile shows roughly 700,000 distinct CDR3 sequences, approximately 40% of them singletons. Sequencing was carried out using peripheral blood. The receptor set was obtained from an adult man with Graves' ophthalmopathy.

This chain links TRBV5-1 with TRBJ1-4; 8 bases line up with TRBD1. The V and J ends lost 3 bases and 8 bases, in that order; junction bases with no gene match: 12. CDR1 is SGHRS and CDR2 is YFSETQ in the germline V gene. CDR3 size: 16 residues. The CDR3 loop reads CASSSQSTGAAEKLFF. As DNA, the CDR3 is TGCGCCAGCAGCTCTCAATCGACAGGGGCAGCCGAAAAACTGTTTTTT.

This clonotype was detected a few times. The CDR3 protein is CASGLLDGSSSGNTIYF. DNA for the CDR3: TGTGCTAGTGGTTTGTTGGACGGATCGAGCTCTGGAAACACCATATATTTT. The chain has TRBV12-5 and TRBJ1-3, with D hard to call. Germline CDR1 is LGHNT and CDR2 is FRNRAP. V was cut by 2 bases and J by 0 bases, with 14 bases left in between. The CDR3 extends over 17 amino acids.

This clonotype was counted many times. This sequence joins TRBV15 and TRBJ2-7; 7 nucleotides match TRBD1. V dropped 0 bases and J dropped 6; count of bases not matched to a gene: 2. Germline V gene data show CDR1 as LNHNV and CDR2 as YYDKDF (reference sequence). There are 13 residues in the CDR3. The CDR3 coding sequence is TGTGCCACCAGCAGAGAGACAGGGCGCGAGCAGTACTTC. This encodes CATSRETGREQYF.

CDR3 region: CASSTTGVDNQPQHF. The CDR3 bases are TGTGCCAGTAGTACGACAGGGGTCGACAATCAGCCCCAGCATTTT. The chain uses TRBV19 and TRBJ1-5, with TRBD1 matching over 8 bases. This CDR3 region has 15 residues. The germline V gene encodes CDR1 LNHDA and CDR2 SQIVND (reference sequence). V shed 4 bases and J 3 bases; nucleotides not matched to a gene: 5.

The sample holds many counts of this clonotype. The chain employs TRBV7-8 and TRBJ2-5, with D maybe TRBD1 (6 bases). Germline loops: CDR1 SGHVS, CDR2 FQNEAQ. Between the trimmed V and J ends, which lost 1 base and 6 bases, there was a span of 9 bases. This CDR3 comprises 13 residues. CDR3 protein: CASSLEQGQTQYF. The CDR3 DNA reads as TGTGCCAGCAGCTTAGAACAGGGCCAGACCCAGTACTTC.